The present TCR beta chain was sequenced within a study of Ad26.COV2.S vaccination and SARS-CoV-2 variants listed by TCRdb under 2021. For the wider study: Donors in the vaccine arm were drawn from COV1001, a multicentre, randomized, double-blind, placebo-controlled phase I-IIa trial testing Ad26.COV2.S in healthy adults. Blinding of investigators to trial group allocation was maintained during experiments and outcome assessment. Trial participants were randomized into five groups of five: low-dose or high-dose Ad26.COV2.S given once or twice, or placebo on both occasions. The TCR-sequenced set comprised around 30 samples: about 19 Ad26.COV2.S vaccine recipients, 5 placebo recipients and 8 SARS-CoV-2 convalescent individuals. Ad26.COV2.S was administered intramuscularly at a dose of 5x10^10 or 1x10^11 viral particles, either as one shot or as two shots given 56 days apart. TCRbeta repertoire sequencing served as the tool for gauging how specific and how broad the SARS-CoV-2-reactive T cell receptors were following Ad26.COV2.S vaccination.

On this clone itself: It lacks a known antigen. One base away there is no much larger clone; base qualities are not given.

TCRbeta CDR3 regions were sequenced with the immunoSEQ Assay. After extraction, genomic DNA underwent amplification by bias-controlled multiplex PCR, followed by high-throughput sequencing. For the original study's pipeline: To quantify the absolute abundance of every unique TCRbeta CDR3 region, sequences were collapsed and filtered. T cell fraction was estimated by normalizing TCRbeta template counts to usable DNA, with usable DNA measured through amplification of reference genes found in all nucleated cells. Repertoire TCRs were annotated as SARS-CoV-2-specific when V gene, CDR3 amino acid sequence and J gene were exactly matched to a known reactive TCR set. The reference SARS-CoV-2 TCR set was derived from MIRA and filtered for enrichment in COVID-19-positive ImmuneCODE repertoires, a step that removed public or cross-reactive TCRs. Drawing on the MIRA antigens, annotated TCRs were analysed further at the level of specific ORF or position within ORF. Breadth was defined as the number of annotated unique rearrangements divided by the total number of unique productive rearrangements, and depth was defined as the summed frequency of the annotated unique rearrangements. Group comparisons of TCR breadth used two-sided Wilcoxon rank-sum tests. The table comes from immuneACCESS by way of TCRdb, which keeps in-frame sequences with V and J called. Part of the clones is missing from these tables; in studies checked, under half for an unresolved V gene and the rest for unknown reasons. The V and J calls and clone size come from that table; D and trimming were worked out from the DNA. The sample table records more than 300,000 clones; over 80% of these occur just once. The top ten hold 2.1% of the sample.

Beyond this particular receptor, the publication reports: The study was not powered for comparison of responses between vaccine doses or regimens. Higher spike-specific TCR breadth was observed in Ad26.COV2.S recipients than in placebo recipients (P = 0.0014). The authors noted that total T cell responses may have been underestimated by the TCR breadth and depth analyses. Substantial breadth of spike-specific CD8+ and CD4+ T cell responses was reported after vaccination. Vaccine and placebo recipients had similar non-spike TCR breadth, a finding consistent with the vaccine containing only spike.

The CDR3 runs 13 amino acids, cysteine and phenylalanine included. The entry retains the CDR3 DNA only, 39 bases that are in frame from base 1. The junction shows trimming of 6 bases on V and 3 bases on J, plus 9 bases between the germline ends. Sequences LNHDA (CDR1) and SQIVND (CDR2) are obtained from the germline V gene (reference sequence). The treatment or condition label corresponds to: over 15 received Ad26.COV2.S at low or high dose, single or two shots; a few received placebo; per-sample allocation not given. Repertoires of vaccine and placebo recipients were sequenced from samples collected on day 63 after the first injection. Between 29 July and 7 August 2020, Cohort 1b enrolled around 24 adults aged 18-55 years at one site in Boston, USA. Ad26.COV2.S consisted of a replication-incompetent adenovirus type 26 vector by which a prefusion-stabilized SARS-CoV-2 spike protein from the original Wuhan strain was expressed.

The V and J segments used are TRBV19 and TRBJ1-5; no confident D gene assignment can be made. The specimen comprised peripheral blood, sampled in a trial of Ad26.COV2.S vaccine versus placebo. The clonotype was recovered from a person aged 18-60 years who received the Ad26.COV2.S COVID-19 vaccine or a placebo. This receptor carries the CDR3 CASSGVHNQPQHF. The nucleotide sequence reads TGTGCCAGTAGCGGGGTCCACAATCAGCCCCAGCATTTT. The CDR3, completed at both ends by the reference TRBV19 and TRBJ1-5 genes, gives the full variable domain DGGITQSPKYLFRKEGQNVTLSCEQNLNHDAMYWYRQDPGQGLRLIYYSQIVNDFQKGDIAEGYSVSREKKESFPLTVTSAQKNPTAFYLCASSGVHNQPQHFGDGTRLSIL.